This entry lists 7 T cell receptor beta chains sequenced from one sample in a study of T cells after yellow fever vaccination. TCRdb re-called the 5' RACE reads through MiXCR, storing one row per CDR3 protein. The profile shows around 300,000 distinct CDR3 sequences, about 4.5% of them singletons. The sample consisted of PBMCs, taken 15 days after the yellow fever booster vaccination. All receptors derive from a young man who received the YFV17D yellow fever vaccine.

This rearrangement joins TRBV5-1 to TRBJ2-3, with D possibly matching TRBD2 (6 bases). V dropped 3 bases and J dropped 0 bases, with 11 bases sitting between them. Germline CDR1 and CDR2: SGHRS and YFSETQ. The CDR3 runs to 15 residues. This chain's CDR3 is CASSSGVLSTDTQYF. CDR3 bases: TGCGCCAGCAGCTCGGGGGTACTGAGCACAGATACGCAGTATTTT.

The chain links TRBV20-1 to TRBJ2-3; TRBD2 might be the D (6 bases). Germline CDR1 DFQATT, CDR2 SNEGSKA (reference sequence). V was trimmed by 3 bases and J by 0 bases, leaving 13 bases between them. CDR3 length equals 15 residues. In DNA, the CDR3 is TGCAGTGCTAGGCAGGCGGGGCTGAGCACAGATACGCAGTATTTT. Translating it yields CSARQAGLSTDTQYF.

Ten or more counts support this clonotype. The chain has TRBV24-1 and TRBJ2-1, with a weak D call TRBD2 (6 bases). Germline loops: CDR1 KGHDR, CDR2 SFDVKD. The ends were cut back, 11 bases at V and 5 bases at J, with 15 bases in the middle. CDR3 length: 13 amino acids. The DNA for the CDR3 is TGTGCCAACTCCGGAGGGAACCACAATGAGCAGTTCTTC. Translated, it gives CANSGGNHNEQFF.

This clonotype was counted a few times. The rearrangement uses TRBV9 and TRBJ2-1; 10 bases line up with TRBD2. J was trimmed by 9 bases and V by 0 bases; bases with no gene match: 3. This CDR3 contains 14 residues. Looked up from germline, CDR1 is SGDLS and CDR2 is YYNGEE. The DNA of the CDR3 is TGTGCCAGCAGCGTAGCAATAGCGGGGGGTGAGCAGTTCTTC. The encoded protein is CASSVAIAGGEQFF.

This clonotype was picked up a small number of times. The gene calls are TRBV12-3 or TRBV12-4 and TRBJ2-6, with 8 bases aligning to TRBD1. The CDR3 loop spans 15 amino acids. V was clipped by 5 bases and J by 2 bases; unmatched bases: 2. The CDR3 region has the DNA TGTGCCAGCAGTCCGGGACAGGCTGGGGCCAACGTCCTGACTTTC. Protein sequence: CASSPGQAGANVLTF.

This clonotype was seen many times. The V call is TRBV10-3, the J call TRBJ2-5; possibly TRBD2 for D (6 bases). The CDR3 has 11 residues. V lost 6 bases and J lost 5, with 7 bases in between. Germline assignment: CDR1 ENHRY and CDR2 SYGVKD. In nucleotides, the CDR3 is TGTGCCATCAGGGAGGGGGAGACCCAGTACTTC. Translating gives CAIREGETQYF.

The table lists this clonotype with many counts. The rearrangement uses TRBV7-7 and TRBJ2-3, with 8 nucleotides matching TRBD1. The CDR3 extends over 14 amino acids. Unmatched junction bases numbered 6, after V lost 5 bases and J lost 5 bases. Germline CDR1 is SSHAT and CDR2 is FNYEAQ (reference sequence). The CDR3 nucleotides are TGTGCCAGCAGCCAGACAGGGGTAGAAGATACGCAGTATTTT. Translating it yields CASSQTGVEDTQYF.